Below, one T cell receptor (beta chain) is given with its context. The assay was immunoSEQ multiplex PCR, and TCRdb's table has in-frame clones only and misses some. The sample has around 100,000 clones; about 80% are singletons. This sample was included in a study of blood T cell repertoires in COVID-19. J lost 3 bases, V lost 6 bases, and 16 bases had no gene match. The CDR3 extends over 19 amino acids. Germline V gene lookup returns CDR1 MNHEY and CDR2 SMNVEV (reference sequence). The clonotype originates from a man in his 60s with acute or convalescent COVID-19. The chain recombines TRBV27 with TRBJ1-4, with 10 bases lining up with TRBD1. Sequenced input: peripheral blood. This CDR3 is CASRTTGTGVIRANEKLFF. CDR3 sequence (DNA): TGTGCCAGCAGAACTACCGGGACAGGGGTAATACGGGCTAATGAAAAACTGTTTTTT.